Below are 21 T cell receptor beta chains sequenced from a single sample in a study of blood T cell repertoires in COVID-19 (dated by TCRdb to about 2020). The library was prepared using the immunoSEQ multiplex PCR assay. Held by TCRdb, this immuneACCESS table contains in-frame sequences only and omits some clones. Under half of the omission traces to an unresolved V gene where checked; the cause of the rest is unknown. The sample has 30,000 or so clones on record, roughly 87% of them singletons. Together, the top ten hold 7.9% of the sample. Sequencing input: peripheral blood. These receptor sequences come from a man in his fifties or sixties with COVID-19, enrolled during active disease.

The chain employs TRBV10-1 and TRBJ1-6; D not resolved. From germline, CDR1 is WNHNN and CDR2 SYGVQD (reference sequence). The length of the CDR3 is 13 residues. Deletions cut 6 bases from V and 4 bases from J, with 7 bases between. CDR3 protein: CASSRDYNSPLHF. CDR3 sequence (DNA): TGCGCCAGCAGCCGGGATTATAATTCACCCCTCCACTTT.

The V call is TRBV28, the J call TRBJ1-2; possibly TRBD1 for D (6 bases). Germline V gene sequence: CDR1 MDHEN, CDR2 SYDVKM. The ends were cut back, 6 bases at V and 5 bases at J, with 16 bases in the middle. The CDR3 is made up of 14 amino acids. CDR3 sequence (DNA): TGTGCCAGCAGATCAAGGGGGACCTCTTATGGCTACACCTTC. Its translation: CASRSRGTSYGYTF.

This clone was detected a few times. V gene TRBV30 combines with J gene TRBJ1-1; no firm D call. The CDR3 is 13 amino acids. Trimming shortened V by 0 bases and J by 4 bases, and 9 bases separated the two germline ends. Per germline, CDR1 GTSNPN and CDR2 SVGIG (reference sequence). The CDR3 is CAWSVRRSTEAFF. CDR3 coding DNA: TGTGCCTGGAGTGTACGACGGAGCACTGAAGCTTTCTTT.

This clone was observed once. The V call is TRBV9, the J call TRBJ2-1, with a weak D call TRBD2 (6 bases). The CDR3 runs 15 residues. Between the trimmed V and J ends, which lost 0 bases and 6 bases, there was a span of 13 bases. CDR1 and CDR2 (germline): SGDLS, YYNGEE. CDR3: CASSVVGTWGNEQFF. The CDR3 bases are TGTGCCAGCAGCGTAGTTGGGACTTGGGGCAATGAGCAGTTCTTC.

V gene TRBV5-4 combines with J gene TRBJ2-3; 10 positions agree with TRBD1. The CDR3 has 15 amino acids. Germline V gene lookup returns CDR1 SGHNT and CDR2 YYREEE (reference sequence). Germline trimming cut 4 bases from V and 1 base from J; bases unmatched to any gene: 3. The CDR3, as DNA: TGTGCCAGCAGCCCCGACAGGGGGCGCACAGATACGCAGTATTTT. Its protein is CASSPDRGRTDTQYF.

This clone was recorded once. The genes are TRBV3-1 (or the pseudogene TRBV3-2) and TRBJ2-3, with 8 positions matching TRBD1. The CDR3 is 17 residues long. Germline V gives CDR1 LGHDT, CDR2 YNNKEL (reference sequence). Losses at the gene ends were 0 bases for V and 3 bases for J; bases not matched to a gene: 8. In nucleotides, the CDR3 is TGTGCCAGCAGCCAAGATCGCGCAGGGGGCCGGACAGATACGCAGTATTTT. It codes for CASSQDRAGGRTDTQYF.

This sequence joins TRBV9 and TRBJ2-2; maybe TRBD1 (6 bases). Trimming stripped 3 bases from V and 2 bases from J, with 11 bases between. The CDR3 extends over 15 amino acids. CDR1 is SGDLS and CDR2 is YYNGEE in the germline V gene. In DNA form, the CDR3 reads TGTGCCAGCAGCGCAACGGGACAAAACACCGGGGAGCTGTTTTTT. Residues: CASSATGQNTGELFF.

The CDR3 protein is CASSPRSGTGTVHSSYNEQFF. For the CDR3, the DNA is TGTGCCAGCAGCCCACGTTCCGGGACAGGGACGGTCCATAGCTCCTACAATGAGCAGTTCTTC. This chain links TRBV7-3 with TRBJ2-1, with 9 bases aligning to TRBD1. Germline V gene data show CDR1 as SGHTA and CDR2 as FQGTGA. The CDR3 is made up of 21 amino acids. Trimming at V came to 5 bases and at J to 0 bases, leaving 20 bases not matched to a gene.

The chain has TRBV27 and TRBJ2-3; 7 bases fit TRBD2. Germline V gene lookup returns CDR1 MNHEY and CDR2 SMNVEV (reference sequence). With 4 bases clipped from V and 1 base from J, the junction kept 14 bases outside the gene matches. The CDR3 covers 18 residues. The CDR3 loop is CASSSTPGLESGTDTQYF. CDR3 sequence (DNA): TGTGCCAGCAGTTCTACTCCCGGACTAGAATCAGGCACAGATACGCAGTATTTT.

A single count supports this clone. The CDR3 protein is CASSELPGLADSSTQYF. The CDR3 DNA reads as TGTGCCAGCAGTGAGTTACCGGGACTAGCGGACTCCAGTACGCAGTATTTT. The chain recombines TRBV2 with TRBJ2-3, with 11 bases that match TRBD2. The CDR3 consists of 17 residues. The V gene end was trimmed by 3 bases and the J gene end by 8 bases; junction bases not matched to a gene: 13. The germline V gene encodes CDR1 SNHLY and CDR2 FYNNEI.

The chain is built from TRBV5-4 and TRBJ2-5; D is unresolved. Germline CDR1 is SGHNT and CDR2 is YYREEE (reference sequence). The CDR3 extends over 14 amino acids. Deletions cut 0 bases from V and 2 bases from J, with 8 bases between. The CDR3 DNA is TGTGCCAGCAGCTTGGTACTTCAACAAGAGACCCAGTACTTC. Translating it yields CASSLVLQQETQYF.

In nucleotides, the CDR3 is TGTGCCAGCAAAGGCGGTAATGAGCAGTTCTTC. It codes for CASKGGNEQFF. J is TRBJ2-1 and V is TRBV3-1 (or the pseudogene TRBV3-2); D is unclear. V lost 7 bases and J lost 7, with 8 bases in between. In germline, CDR1 is LGHDT, CDR2 YNNKEL (reference sequence). The CDR3 loop spans 11 amino acids.

This clone was seen a single time. This chain's CDR3 is CASSHGRVDRANVLTF. CDR3 nucleotide sequence: TGTGCCAGCAGCCACGGGCGGGTCGACCGGGCCAACGTCCTGACTTTC. This chain uses TRBV14 with TRBJ2-6; perhaps TRBD2 as D (5 bases). The CDR3 has 16 residues. V lost 3 bases, J lost 5 bases, and 14 bases lay in between. The germline CDR1 and CDR2 sequences are SGHDN and FVKESK.

The V gene is TRBV6-5, the J gene TRBJ2-7, with D possibly matching TRBD1 (6 bases). The CDR3 has 13 amino acids. The V gene lost 8 bases and the J gene lost 3 bases, with 14 bases spanning the gap. CDR1 MNHEY and CDR2 SVGAGI come from the germline V gene. The CDR3: CASVGLDSYEQYF. The CDR3 DNA reads as TGTGCCAGCGTGGGGTTGGACAGCTACGAGCAGTACTTC.

The chain joins TRBV5-1 to TRBJ2-3, with D perhaps TRBD1 (6 bases). The CDR3 contains 18 residues. Germline CDR1 and CDR2: SGHRS and YFSETQ. Between the trimmed V and J ends, which lost 0 bases and 7 bases, there was a span of 24 bases. The CDR3 coding sequence is TGCGCCAGCAGCTTGGGACATTCCTCGGACCTCAGGGGCCATACGCAGTATTTT. The encoded protein is CASSLGHSSDLRGHTQYF.

The chain couples TRBV28 to TRBJ1-1; a weak D match, TRBD1 (5 bases). Germline CDR1 MDHEN, CDR2 SYDVKM. The CDR3 totals 11 residues. V was cut by 3 bases and J by 9 bases, with 8 bases left in between. Written as DNA, the CDR3 is TGTGCCAGCAGTTTGGGGCAGCAAGCTTTCTTT. Its protein product is CASSLGQQAFF.

The rearrangement uses TRBV2 and TRBJ1-3; D gene uncertain. The V end was cut by 7 bases, the J end by 2 bases, with 9 bases between. The CDR3 has 13 amino acids. Germline CDR1 reads SNHLY; CDR2 reads FYNNEI. CDR3 sequence: CASKARAGNTIYF. DNA of the CDR3: TGTGCCAGCAAGGCGCGGGCTGGAAACACCATATATTTT.

The table lists this clone with a count of one. J is TRBJ1-5 and V is TRBV15, with 8 bases lining up with TRBD1. Germline V CDR1 and CDR2: LNHNV, YYDKDF (reference sequence). V shed 0 bases, J shed 5 bases, and the junction held 3 bases outside the gene matches. CDR3 length: 15 residues. This chain's CDR3 is CATSRDQGAHQPQHF. CDR3 coding DNA: TGTGCCACCAGCAGAGATCAGGGGGCTCATCAGCCCCAGCATTTT.

This chain connects TRBV7-9 to TRBJ2-1; the D is unclear. Per germline, CDR1 SEHNR and CDR2 FQNEAQ (reference sequence). The CDR3 runs 13 residues. V lost 7 bases and J 6 bases, leaving 13 bases between the germline ends. CDR3 loop: CASTLTGVNEQFF. CDR3 DNA sequence: TGTGCCAGCACCCTTACCGGAGTCAATGAGCAGTTCTTC.

The genes are TRBV28 and TRBJ1-3; 9 bases match TRBD1. After removal of 11 bases from V and 3 bases from J, the junction contained 5 bases not matched to a gene. CDR1 is MDHEN, CDR2 SYDVKM, per germline. This CDR3 comprises 13 residues. For the CDR3, the DNA is TGTGCCGAGGGGACAGGGCGTGGAAACACCATATATTTT. Its translation: CAEGTGRGNTIYF. Full variable domain (rest looked up from reference TRBV28 and TRBJ1-3): DVKVTQSSRYLVKRTGEKVFLECVQDMDHENMFWYRQDPGLGLRLIYFSYDVKMKEKGDIPEGYSVSREKKERFSLILESASTNQTSMYLCAEGTGRGNTIYFGEGSWLTVV.

This clone was recorded once. The chain uses TRBV18 and TRBJ1-1; D is possibly TRBD1 (5 bases). The V gene's germline CDR1 is KGHSH and CDR2 LQKENI. Trimming left V 2 bases short and J 0 bases short, with 10 bases between. The CDR3 consists of 15 residues. The CDR3 here is CASSPGAGMNTEAFF. CDR3 DNA: TGTGCCAGCTCACCAGGAGCAGGGATGAACACTGAAGCTTTCTTT.